This entry lists 27 T cell receptor beta chains sequenced from one sample in a study of blood T cell repertoires in COVID-19. The protocol was immunoSEQ multiplex PCR, while the TCRdb copy is restricted to in-frame clones and leaves out a portion. The sample records approximately 230,000 clones, around 88% being singletons. The sequenced sample consisted of peripheral blood. These receptors were taken from a woman younger than 45 with COVID-19, enrolled during active disease.

In this sample, this clone turned up many times. The rearrangement links TRBV28 to TRBJ2-7, with TRBD1 as a possible D gene (5 bases). In germline, CDR1 is MDHEN, CDR2 SYDVKM. V was shortened by 4 bases and J by 1 base, with 11 bases between the two germline ends. This CDR3 spans 14 amino acids. CDR3 amino acids: CASSSSGWSYEQYF. In DNA form, the CDR3 reads TGTGCCAGCAGTTCTTCAGGGTGGTCCTACGAGCAGTACTTC.

V usage is TRBV9 and J usage is TRBJ2-1; D may be TRBD2 (6 bases). Trimming cost V 4 bases and J 3 bases, with 14 bases left between them. The CDR3 has 15 amino acids. Germline CDR1 is SGDLS and CDR2 is YYNGEE. CDR3 nucleotide sequence: TGTGCCAGCAGCCCGTCCGGGGGACTCTACAATGAGCAGTTCTTC. It yields the protein CASSPSGGLYNEQFF.

The chain is built from TRBV6-5 and TRBJ2-3; D is unclear. Germline V gene sequence: CDR1 MNHEY, CDR2 SVGAGI. The V end lost 5 bases, the J end lost 2 bases, and 11 bases lay between the germline ends. This CDR3 region has 14 residues. The CDR3, as DNA: TGTGCCAGCAGTCCGGTAGGAGTCACAGATACGCAGTATTTT. Its translation is CASSPVGVTDTQYF.

The chain recombines TRBV24-1 with TRBJ2-5; D is undetermined. CDR1 is KGHDR and CDR2 is SFDVKD in the germline V gene. V was clipped by 1 base and J by 0 bases, with 8 bases between them. This CDR3 has 15 residues. For the CDR3, the DNA is TGTGCCACCAGTGATTTATACAGTAACCAAGAGACCCAGTACTTC. Protein: CATSDLYSNQETQYF.

The chain employs TRBV11-2 and TRBJ2-1, with 10 bases identical to TRBD1. Germline V lookup: CDR1 SGHAT, CDR2 FQNNGV. There are 18 residues in the CDR3. After removal of 5 bases from V and 1 base from J, the junction contained 11 bases not matched to a gene. This chain's CDR3 is CASSPYAWDRGSYNEQFF. For the CDR3, the DNA is TGTGCCAGCAGCCCTTACGCCTGGGACAGGGGATCCTACAATGAGCAGTTCTTC.

The chain couples TRBV6-5 to TRBJ2-5, with 8 bases that match TRBD2. V shed 5 bases and J 5 bases; nucleotides not matched to a gene: 10. This CDR3 spans 15 amino acids. Germline CDR1 is MNHEY and CDR2 is SVGAGI. CDR3 sequence reads: CASSQTGGALETQYF. The CDR3 region has the DNA TGTGCCAGCAGTCAAACCGGGGGGGCATTGGAGACCCAGTACTTC.

This clone was seen just once. The V gene is TRBV11-2, the J gene TRBJ2-5; D is perhaps TRBD1 (6 bases). Germline CDR1 reads SGHAT; CDR2 reads FQNNGV. The CDR3 is 15 amino acids. Trimming cost V 5 bases and J 0 bases, with 13 bases left between them. CDR3 region: CASSPVAGDQETQYF. CDR3 bases: TGTGCCAGCAGCCCGGTGGCAGGGGACCAAGAGACCCAGTACTTC.

The rearrangement joins TRBV4-3 to TRBJ1-6; no reliable D call. Germline-derived CDR1 and CDR2 are LGHNA and YSLEER. The CDR3 is made up of 15 amino acids. Trimming took 7 bases from V and 0 from J, leaving 10 bases between them. CDR3 coding DNA: TGCGCCAGCAAACAACAAAGCTCCTATAATTCACCCCTCCACTTT. Translated: CASKQQSSYNSPLHF.

The V and J genes are TRBV18 and TRBJ2-5; perhaps TRBD2 as D (7 bases). CDR3 length: 17 residues. Between the trimmed V and J ends, which lost 1 base and 4 bases, there was a span of 19 bases. CDR1 KGHSH and CDR2 LQKENI come from the germline V gene. The DNA for the CDR3 is TGTGCCAGCTCACCACGACAAGGGGGGGCCTCAAGAGAGACCCAGTACTTC. Translating gives CASSPRQGGASRETQYF.

This chain uses TRBV6-2 or TRBV6-3 with TRBJ2-7; 11 nucleotides align to TRBD1. V gave up 2 bases and J gave up 3 bases; unmatched junction bases: 9. Germline V lookup: CDR1 MNHEY, CDR2 SVGEGT. The CDR3 covers 17 residues. The DNA of the CDR3 is TGTGCCAGCAGTTACGGACAGGGGGCTATACTTCTCTACGAGCAGTACTTC. This sequence encodes CASSYGQGAILLYEQYF.

V is TRBV6-2 or TRBV6-3 and J is TRBJ2-3, with TRBD2 identical over 7 bases. Per germline, CDR1 MNHEY and CDR2 SVGEGT. Trimming cost V 6 bases and J 3 bases; bases outside gene matches: 6. The CDR3 runs 14 residues. The CDR3 nucleotides are TGTGCCAGCAGCGCGGGACTACCTACAGATACGCAGTATTTT. As protein: CASSAGLPTDTQYF.

The chain couples TRBV6-1 to TRBJ1-3, with no clear D. The CDR3 is made up of 15 amino acids. V was trimmed by 5 bases and J by 0 bases, leaving 11 bases between them. Per the germline V gene, CDR1 is MNHNS and CDR2 is SASEGT. This chain's CDR3 is CASSLPQLSGNTIYF. The CDR3 region has the DNA TGTGCCAGCAGTCTACCCCAACTCTCTGGAAACACCATATATTTT.

V and J are TRBV7-9 and TRBJ1-6; D possibly corresponds to TRBD1 (6 bases). CDR3 length: 14 amino acids. The ends were cut back, 6 bases at V and 5 bases at J, with 11 bases in the middle. Germline V lookup: CDR1 SEHNR, CDR2 FQNEAQ (reference sequence). The CDR3 DNA sequence: TGTGCCAGCAGTTCCGGGACAAATAATTCACCCCTCCACTTT. This sequence encodes CASSSGTNNSPLHF.

This rearrangement joins TRBV10-3 to TRBJ2-1; 7 nucleotides align to TRBD2. The CDR3 contains 14 residues. Germline V gene sequence: CDR1 ENHRY, CDR2 SYGVKD. V trimming: 2 bases; J trimming: 6 bases; junction bases outside the gene matches: 4. This chain's CDR3 is CAISEGIAGNEQFF. The CDR3 DNA is TGTGCCATCAGTGAGGGGATAGCGGGCAATGAGCAGTTCTTC.

The chain carries TRBV5-4 and TRBJ2-5, with D tentatively TRBD2 (6 bases). CDR1 is SGHNT, CDR2 YYREEE, per germline (reference sequence). The V gene lost 3 bases and the J gene lost 3 bases, with 12 bases spanning the gap. CDR3 size: 14 residues. CDR3 sequence reads: CASSSNAGKETQYF. The CDR3 coding sequence is TGTGCCAGCAGCTCAAACGCGGGGAAAGAGACCCAGTACTTC.

The J gene is TRBJ2-4, the V gene TRBV5-6; 7 bases line up with TRBD1. CDR1 is SGHDT, CDR2 YYEEEE, per germline. The CDR3 runs to 14 residues. J gave up 12 bases and V 5 bases, and 14 bases lay outside the gene matches. The DNA of the CDR3 is TGTGCCAGCAGTCACCCCGTGGGACAGCCTACTCAGTACTTC. Its translation: CASSHPVGQPTQYF.

The chain recombines TRBV5-1 with TRBJ1-6, with TRBD1 matching 9 bases. CDR1 and CDR2 from the germline V gene are SGHRS and YFSETQ. V trimming: 6 bases; J trimming: 7 bases; junction bases outside the gene matches: 11. CDR3 length: 16 residues. CDR3 sequence: CASTLTAGTGNSPLHF. The CDR3 bases are TGCGCCAGCACCCTCACAGCCGGGACAGGGAATTCACCCCTCCACTTT.

This chain joins TRBV19 and TRBJ1-1; D not resolved. The V gene's germline CDR1 is LNHDA and CDR2 SQIVND (reference sequence). V lost 1 base and J 5 bases, leaving 17 bases between the germline ends. CDR3 size: 16 residues. The CDR3 nucleotides are TGTGCCAGTAGTATAGCCTCCATGGACCGGAGGACTGAAGCTTTCTTT. It codes for CASSIASMDRRTEAFF.

The rearrangement uses TRBV6-6 and TRBJ2-3; 8 nucleotides align to TRBD2. CDR3 length: 16 residues. V lost 2 bases to trimming and J lost 2 bases; unmatched junction nucleotides: 6. The germline CDR1 and CDR2 sequences are MNHNY and SVGAGI (reference sequence). In nucleotides, the CDR3 is TGTGCCAGCAGTTACCCGGGACTAGAGTCCACAGATACGCAGTATTTT. Amino acids: CASSYPGLESTDTQYF.

The chain has TRBV11-2 and TRBJ2-7; D is perhaps TRBD2 (6 bases). CDR3 size: 12 residues. V was trimmed by 3 bases and J by 4 bases, leaving 7 bases between them. Germline CDR1 and CDR2: SGHAT and FQNNGV. CDR3 region: CASSFGGYEQYF. The CDR3 DNA follows: TGTGCCAGCAGCTTTGGGGGGTACGAGCAGTACTTC.

The gene calls are TRBV7-9 and TRBJ1-1, with D perhaps matching TRBD1 (5 bases). In germline, CDR1 is SEHNR, CDR2 FQNEAQ (reference sequence). Trimming shortened V by 1 base and J by 1 base, and 19 bases separated the two germline ends. This CDR3 has 18 amino acids. The CDR3 here is CASSLVAARDPRNTEAFF. CDR3 sequence (DNA): TGTGCCAGCAGCTTAGTAGCGGCCAGGGATCCGAGGAACACTGAAGCTTTCTTT.

This clone has only one observation. The chain links TRBV24-1 to TRBJ2-1; TRBD1 agrees at 8 bases. The CDR3 totals 16 residues. The germline V gene encodes CDR1 KGHDR and CDR2 SFDVKD. The junction had 4 bases not matched to a gene; V was cut back by 4 bases and J by 0 bases. The DNA of the CDR3 is TGTGCCACCAGTGAGACAGGGGATGGCTCCTACAATGAGCAGTTCTTC. This encodes CATSETGDGSYNEQFF.

V and J are TRBV28 and TRBJ1-2, with a tentative D call TRBD1 (5 bases). V gave up 5 bases and J gave up 8 bases, with 12 bases separating them. Germline lookup yields CDR1 MDHEN and CDR2 SYDVKM. This CDR3 comprises 12 residues. CDR3 DNA: TGTGCCAGCAGTGTATTACGGGGGGGCTACACCTTC. Residues: CASSVLRGGYTF.

This clone appeared a single time. V gene TRBV27 combines with J gene TRBJ1-1, with 8 bases identical to TRBD1. This CDR3 contains 13 residues. Trimming took 6 bases from V and 4 from J; bases not matched to a gene: 4. CDR1 and CDR2 from the germline V gene are MNHEY and SMNVEV (reference sequence). The CDR3 protein is CASRTQGGTEAFF. Written as DNA, the CDR3 is TGTGCCAGCAGGACACAGGGGGGCACTGAAGCTTTCTTT.

This rearrangement joins TRBV6-2 or TRBV6-3 to TRBJ2-1, with TRBD1 as a possible D gene (5 bases). The CDR3 contains 14 residues. Germline CDR1 is MNHEY and CDR2 is SVGEGT. V lost 7 bases and J 3 bases, leaving 13 bases between the germline ends. CDR3 region: CASTPPQGYNEQFF. CDR3 DNA: TGTGCCAGCACCCCCCCCCAGGGCTACAATGAGCAGTTCTTC.

The genes are TRBV7-9 and TRBJ2-5, with a weak D call TRBD2 (7 bases). In germline, CDR1 is SEHNR, CDR2 FQNEAQ (reference sequence). The CDR3 sequence is 14 residues long. The V end was cut by 4 bases, the J end by 5 bases, with 14 bases between. The CDR3 loop is CASSYPGEGETQYF. CDR3 sequence (DNA): TGTGCCAGCAGCTACCCAGGGGAGGGGGAGACCCAGTACTTC.

The rearrangement links TRBV6-6 to TRBJ2-1; a weak D match, TRBD2 (6 bases). The CDR3 contains 14 residues. Germline CDR1 MNHNY, CDR2 SVGAGI (reference sequence). V was trimmed by 0 bases and J by 5 bases, leaving 8 bases between them. In DNA form, the CDR3 reads TGTGCCAGCAGTTACTCTGGCGGGAACAATGAGCAGTTCTTC. Its protein is CASSYSGGNNEQFF.